The entry below describes one T cell receptor beta chain. Its specific antigen is unknown. Base qualities were left out, and no much larger clone turns up one base away. This record belongs to a study of T-cell memory formation after mild COVID-19 (dated by TCRdb to the early 2020s). About the study as a whole: TCR sequence clusters from the two donors were found to be largely donor specific. In a couple of donors, T-cell clones that expanded and contracted after mild COVID-19 were followed by sequencing TCRalpha and TCRbeta repertoires longitudinally. The cohort was made up of two young adult volunteers, one female and one male, who were previously healthy. Here is what the overall study found, with its caveats: Contracting CD4+ clones appeared mostly in the CM and EM memory subsets, whereas CD8+ clones were enriched in EMRA. Clones that contracted from day 15 to 85 showed balanced CD4/CD8 phenotypes, whereas a second wave of clones that expanded from day 15 to 37 leaned towards CD4+. The detection of some responding clones in pre-infection memory suggests that pre-existing cross-reactive memory T cells joined the SARS-CoV-2 response. Only a couple of mild cases were covered by the study, and larger cohorts that include severe cases with pre-infection samples were considered necessary. The second-wave clones that peaked on day 37 were not confirmed to be SARS-CoV-2 specific.

Ficoll-Paque density gradient centrifugation was used to isolate PBMCs. The data were produced on an Illumina NovaSeq 6000. TCRalpha and TCRbeta cDNA libraries were constructed by 5'RACE with constant-segment primers, with sample barcodes and unique molecular identifiers being introduced. Trizol reagent was used to extract RNA from every sample. Library amplification was performed in two PCR steps, and a second sample barcode and Illumina TruSeq adapters were introduced in the second step. Libraries were sequenced on an Illumina NovaSeq with 2 x 150 bp paired-end reads. In the paper's pipeline: The reads were demultiplexed and collapsed into UMI-guided consensus sequences using migec v1.2.7. Using mixcr v2.1.11, UMI consensuses were aligned to TRA and TRB V and J templates and then assembled into clonotypes. A clonotype was counted as expanded or contracted only when both edgeR and NoisET called the clonotype significant, with the noise models trained on biological replicates. For edgeR calls, the thresholds were a false discovery rate-adjusted p below 0.01 and a log2 fold-change of 1. PCA with hierarchical clustering of max-normalized trajectories of the 1000 most abundant clonotypes was used as exploratory dynamics analysis. Separately sequenced CD4+ and CD8+ repertoires were used to assign the CD4 or CD8 phenotype of responding clones. In TCRdb, the public reads were trimmed at Q25 with fastp and aligned with MiXCR, with productive beta chains retained. Rows merge per CDR3 protein into single entries with the most common DNA and genes. Clone size and V and J calls follow TCRdb, not the original study. This sample has approximately 450,000 distinct CDR3 sequences in its table, and approximately 18% of those were observed once. The ten largest clonotypes hold roughly 12% of the sample.

The CDR3 runs 15 amino acids, cysteine and phenylalanine included. The sequence is cut down to CDR3 DNA, 45 bases in frame from base 1. V is clipped by 3 bases and J by 9 bases, and the sequence between their germline boundaries is 21 bases long. Per the germline V gene, SGDLS is the CDR1 and YYNGEE is the CDR2. The receptor's source is an adult woman who had mild COVID-19 (a few samples of this study predate the infection). The sample titles of this study are shuffled in the database, so cell type and time point are left out; the donor was told from shared clones. The chain links TRBV9 with TRBJ1-1; the D segment could be TRBD1, given 6 matching bases. The sequenced sample consisted of PBMCs or a T cell subset sorted from them (not recorded which). The CDR3 has the sequence CASSGGGEGWGKAFF. The DNA sequence is given as TGTGCCAGCAGCGGAGGGGGTGAAGGTTGGGGAAAAGCTTTCTTT.